Here is one T cell receptor beta chain with its context. Its matching antigen is unknown. The data are from a study of radiation and T cells in renal cell carcinoma. Libraries were prepared by immunoSEQ multiplex PCR; TCRdb keeps only in-frame clonotypes and omits some of them. This repertoire shows approximately 150,000 clones, approximately 86% found once; its top ten account for around 17%. As to time point: blood 4 weeks post-SBRT, at nephrectomy. Sample treatment: 15 Gy SBRT to primary tumor, nephrectomy 4 weeks later. Blood was sampled at baseline, 2 weeks and 4 weeks after SBRT. The patient's renal cell carcinoma had clear cell pathology. With 7 bases removed from V and 6 bases from J, the gap between germline ends came to 22 bases. Germline loops: CDR1 SNHLY, CDR2 FYNNEI. This CDR3 region has 15 residues. Findings of the study overall: In blood, top tumor clones expanded by 2 weeks, shrinking by 4.

The J gene is TRBJ2-7, the V gene TRBV2; maybe TRBD2 (6 bases). The TCR comes from a woman in her 50s with renal cell carcinoma. This material consisted of blood, taken from a patient whose treatment included radiotherapy and nephrectomy. The DNA of the CDR3 is TGTGCCAGCACCGATGGAATGAGTCGGGGAGGCGAGCAGTACTTC. Protein sequence: CASTDGMSRGGEQYF.